These 27 T cell receptor beta chains originate from one sample sequenced in a study of blood T cell repertoires in COVID-19. TCRdb's table, derived via immunoSEQ multiplex PCR, lists solely in-frame clones and lacks some. The sample lists approximately 270,000 clones; 80% to 90% were seen once. Source material: PBMCs or T cells enriched from blood (not recorded which). These receptors all stem from a woman between 25 and 40 years old who had recovered from COVID-19.

The chain is built from TRBV30 and TRBJ2-7, with 9 bases matching TRBD1. The length of the CDR3 is 13 residues. From germline, CDR1 is GTSNPN and CDR2 SVGIG (reference sequence). J gave up 3 bases and V 3 bases, and 3 bases lay outside the gene matches. The DNA of the CDR3 is TGTGCCTGGAGAGGGACAGGGCACTACGAGCAGTACTTC. The encoded protein is CAWRGTGHYEQYF.

The chain combines TRBV6-4 with TRBJ1-6; 9 bases agree with TRBD1. After removal of 4 bases from V and 10 bases from J, the junction contained 5 bases not matched to a gene. The CDR3 spans 14 residues. Germline loops: CDR1 MRHNA, CDR2 SNTAGT. CDR3: CASSVDRGRSPLHF. In DNA form, the CDR3 reads TGTGCCAGCAGTGTTGACAGGGGGAGATCACCCCTCCACTTT.

V gene TRBV25-1 combines with J gene TRBJ2-7; perhaps TRBD1 as D (5 bases). This CDR3 has 15 residues. CDR1 and CDR2 from the germline V gene are MGHDK and SYGVNS. Trimming left V 2 bases short and J 4 bases short, with 15 bases between. The chain's CDR3 is CASSEGAGMRYEQYF. The CDR3 nucleotides are TGTGCCAGCAGTGAAGGGGCAGGGATGAGGTACGAGCAGTACTTC.

J is TRBJ1-1 and V is TRBV12-3 or TRBV12-4; 8 bases line up with TRBD1. There are 13 residues in the CDR3. The junction had 3 bases not matched to a gene; V was cut back by 5 bases and J by 4 bases. CDR3 bases: TGTGCCAGCAGTGACAGGGGAATCACTGAAGCTTTCTTT. It translates to CASSDRGITEAFF.

The genes are TRBV15 and TRBJ2-1, with D possibly TRBD1 on 5 matching bases. The CDR3 length is 16 residues. Looked up from germline, CDR1 is LNHNV and CDR2 is YYDKDF (reference sequence). V was cut by 3 bases and J by 0 bases, with 12 bases left in between. The CDR3 protein is CATSSSGISSYNEQFF. CDR3 coding DNA: TGTGCCACCAGCAGTTCAGGGATTAGCTCCTACAATGAGCAGTTCTTC.

This chain links TRBV7-2 with TRBJ1-2; D might be TRBD1 (6 bases). V shed 0 bases and J shed 6 bases, with 14 bases lying between them. The CDR3 length is 15 residues. Germline CDR1 is SGHTA and CDR2 is FQGNSA. CDR3 in DNA: TGTGCCAGCAGCTTAGCTAGCCGCGGGGGGCATGGCTACACCTTC. Its protein product is CASSLASRGGHGYTF.

J is TRBJ2-7 and V is TRBV24-1; TRBD2 agrees at 7 bases. Losses at the gene ends were 4 bases for V and 2 bases for J; bases not matched to a gene: 16. CDR3 size: 18 residues. The V gene's germline CDR1 is KGHDR and CDR2 SFDVKD. The CDR3 region has the DNA TGTGCCACCAGTGACTTATCGGGAGGCCCACGCCTTCCCTACGAGCAGTACTTC. Its protein product is CATSDLSGGPRLPYEQYF.

This chain links TRBV5-1 with TRBJ1-5, with D possibly TRBD1 on 6 matching bases. Trimming took 1 base from V and 4 from J, leaving 12 bases between them. The CDR3 is 15 amino acids. Germline-derived CDR1 and CDR2 are SGHRS and YFSETQ. This chain's CDR3 is CASSLRGAPNQPQHF. DNA for the CDR3: TGCGCCAGCAGCTTGCGGGGGGCTCCAAATCAGCCCCAGCATTTT. The full variable domain, its missing parts supplied by reference TRBV5-1 and TRBJ1-5, is KAGVTQTPRYLIKTRGQQVTLSCSPISGHRSVSWYQQTPGQGLQFLFEYFSETQRNKGNFPGRFSGRQFSNSRSEMNVSTLELGDSALYLCASSLRGAPNQPQHFGDGTRLSIL.

On this clone: Germline is not matched at one junction end, which may reflect a read error. This chain uses TRBV9 with TRBJ2-1, with 7 bases matching TRBD2. The CDR3 has 17 residues. Germline lookup yields CDR1 SGDLS and CDR2 YYNGEE. The DNA for the CDR3 is TGTGCCGGCAGCGTAGATGTGGCTAGCGGAGCCTACAATGAGCAGTTCTTC. It is translated as CAGSVDVASGAYNEQFF.

V is TRBV15 and J is TRBJ2-2; TRBD1 matches 7 bases. Germline values: CDR1 LNHNV, CDR2 YYDKDF (reference sequence). V was pared by 3 bases and J by 2 bases, with 6 bases of the junction left unmatched. The CDR3 runs to 16 residues. The DNA of the CDR3 is TGTGCCACCAGCAGTGTTACAGGGGAAAACACCGGGGAGCTGTTTTTT. This translates into CATSSVTGENTGELFF.

The J gene is TRBJ1-5, the V gene TRBV6-2 or TRBV6-3; 7 nucleotides agree with TRBD1. There are 17 residues in the CDR3. Germline trimming cut 1 base from V and 6 bases from J; bases unmatched to any gene: 12. Germline assignment: CDR1 MNHEY and CDR2 SVGEGT. CDR3 sequence (DNA): TGTGCCAGCAGTTACTGGCGGGGACAGATGGGTCGTCAGCCCCAGCATTTT. This encodes CASSYWRGQMGRQPQHF.

The V gene is TRBV4-2, the J gene TRBJ1-1, with TRBD1 matching 8 bases. Per the germline V gene, CDR1 is LGHNA and CDR2 is YNFKEQ. V lost 4 bases and J lost 3; bases outside the gene matches: 19. The CDR3 runs 19 residues. CDR3 in amino acids: CASSLEGTGRLVKHTEAFF. In nucleotides, the CDR3 is TGTGCCAGCAGCCTCGAAGGGACAGGTCGCCTAGTAAAACACACTGAAGCTTTCTTT.

The chain links TRBV11-2 to TRBJ2-3, with D possibly matching TRBD2 (6 bases). Germline V gene sequence: CDR1 SGHAT, CDR2 FQNNGV. CDR3 length: 15 amino acids. V lost 5 bases and J 3 bases, leaving 15 bases between the germline ends. CDR3 DNA sequence: TGTGCCAGCAGCCGACCTTTCGGGGGAACAGATACGCAGTATTTT. As protein: CASSRPFGGTDTQYF.

The rearrangement joins TRBV18 to TRBJ1-1; D may be TRBD1 (6 bases). CDR1 and CDR2 from the germline V gene are KGHSH and LQKENI. V shed 5 bases and J shed 0 bases, with 13 bases lying between them. The CDR3 runs to 15 residues. The CDR3 DNA is TGTGCCAGCTCAGATGCTACAGGGTTGAACACTGAAGCTTTCTTT. Translation gives CASSDATGLNTEAFF.

This rearrangement joins TRBV15 to TRBJ2-4; possible D gene TRBD1, 6 bases. Per germline, CDR1 LNHNV and CDR2 YYDKDF (reference sequence). V gave up 5 bases and J gave up 2 bases, with 10 bases separating them. The CDR3 runs 14 residues. CDR3 sequence (DNA): TGTGCCACCAGCCCCCGGGACACCAAAAACATTCAGTACTTC. Translating it yields CATSPRDTKNIQYF. The full variable domain, with the rest looked up from reference TRBV15 and TRBJ2-4, is DAMVIQNPRYQVTQFGKPVTLSCSQTLNHNVMYWYQQKSSQAPKLLFHYYDKDFNNEADTPDNFQSRRPNTSFCFLDIRSPGLGDTAMYLCATSPRDTKNIQYFGAGTRLSVL.

The chain uses TRBV5-5 and TRBJ1-2, with 9 nucleotides matching TRBD1. This CDR3 has 15 residues. Germline V lookup: CDR1 SGHKS, CDR2 YYEKEE (reference sequence). The V and J ends lost 4 bases and 7 bases, in that order; junction bases with no gene match: 11. This CDR3 is CASSLKGDRESGYTF. The CDR3 DNA reads as TGTGCCAGCAGCCTAAAGGGGGACAGGGAGAGTGGCTACACCTTC. The full variable domain, rest sourced from reference TRBV5-5 and TRBJ1-2, is DAGVTQSPTHLIKTRGQQVTLRCSPISGHKSVSWYQQVLGQGPQFIFQYYEKEERGRGNFPDRFSARQFPNYSSELNVNALLLGDSALYLCASSLKGDRESGYTFGSGTRLTVV.

V usage is TRBV6-5 and J usage is TRBJ1-2; weak D call: TRBD1 (6 bases). CDR1 is MNHEY, CDR2 SVGAGI, per germline. The CDR3 covers 13 residues. Trimming took off 8 bases at V and 3 bases at J, with 13 bases between the two ends. CDR3 sequence: CASRGGGYYGYTF. CDR3 DNA sequence: TGTGCCAGCCGCGGGGGGGGCTACTATGGCTACACCTTC.

The CDR3 reads CASSEESGVRTDTQYF. In nucleotides, the CDR3 is TGTGCCAGCAGTGAGGAGAGCGGGGTGCGCACAGATACGCAGTATTTT. This rearrangement joins TRBV2 to TRBJ2-3; TRBD2 agrees at 7 bases. The CDR3 runs 16 residues. The ends lost 3 bases at V and 1 base at J; junction bases unmatched: 7. CDR1 is SNHLY, CDR2 FYNNEI, per germline. The full variable domain, with the rest looked up from reference TRBV2 and TRBJ2-3, is EPEVTQTPSHQVTQMGQEVILRCVPISNHLYFYWYRQILGQKVEFLVSFYNNEISEKSEIFDDQFSVERPDGSNFTLKIRSTKLEDSAMYFCASSEESGVRTDTQYFGPGTRLTVL.

The rearrangement links TRBV5-5 to TRBJ1-5; no clear D. V was cut by 0 bases and J by 4 bases, with 11 bases left in between. Germline V CDR1 and CDR2: SGHKS, YYEKEE (reference sequence). The CDR3 sequence is 15 residues long. In DNA, the CDR3 is TGTGCCAGCAGCTTGGGCGGGTATGCTAATCAGCCCCAGCATTTT. This sequence encodes CASSLGGYANQPQHF.

The V call is TRBV2, the J call TRBJ1-2; 7 bases map to TRBD1. From germline, CDR1 is SNHLY and CDR2 FYNNEI. This CDR3 region has 14 residues. The J segment lost 5 bases and the V segment lost 6 bases, leaving 9 bases of the junction unmatched. CDR3 in amino acids: CASSRQGSPYGYTF. As DNA, the CDR3 is TGTGCCAGCAGCCGACAGGGCTCTCCATATGGCTACACCTTC.

This clone was recorded at least ten times. The chain employs TRBV7-6 and TRBJ2-7; possibly TRBD1 for D (7 bases). Deletions cut 1 base from V and 3 bases from J, with 13 bases between. The CDR3 is made up of 15 amino acids. Germline V gives CDR1 SGHVS, CDR2 FNYEAQ. CDR3 loop: CASSLVEGTDYEQYF. In DNA form, the CDR3 reads TGTGCCAGCAGCTTAGTGGAGGGGACAGACTACGAGCAGTACTTC.

V is TRBV9 and J is TRBJ2-1; TRBD2 aligns across 9 bases. Per the germline V gene, CDR1 is SGDLS and CDR2 is YYNGEE. This CDR3 has 15 residues. The trim removed 0 bases at V and 6 bases at J, leaving 4 bases unmatched. CDR3 nucleotides: TGTGCCAGCAGCGTAGCCGCGGGAGGGGCCAATGAGCAGTTCTTC. Amino acid sequence: CASSVAAGGANEQFF.

The chain has TRBV6-5 and TRBJ1-1, with D perhaps TRBD1 (5 bases). The CDR3 runs to 14 residues. Germline values: CDR1 MNHEY, CDR2 SVGAGI. V lost 2 bases, J lost 4 bases, and 11 bases lay in between. Here the CDR3 reads CASSYGRVPTEAFF. The DNA for the CDR3 is TGTGCCAGCAGTTACGGCAGGGTGCCCACTGAAGCTTTCTTT.

The V call is TRBV7-6, the J call TRBJ1-3; D is uncertain. The CDR3 has 16 amino acids. The germline V gene has CDR1 SGHVS and CDR2 FNYEAQ. Between the trimmed V and J ends, which lost 2 bases and 4 bases, there was a span of 15 bases. This chain's CDR3 is CASSLSSSREGNTIYF. The CDR3 region has the DNA TGTGCCAGCAGCTTATCCAGCTCGCGGGAAGGAAACACCATATATTTT.

The chain carries TRBV29-1 and TRBJ1-1; weak D call: TRBD1 (6 bases). Per the germline V gene, CDR1 is SQVTM and CDR2 is ANQGSEA. V was pared by 7 bases and J by 6 bases, with 18 bases between. This CDR3 has 13 amino acids. Written as DNA, the CDR3 is TGCAGCGCAGCACAGGGTCGTATTCCTGAAGCTTTCTTT. It specifies CSAAQGRIPEAFF.

The chain combines TRBV5-6 with TRBJ2-1, with 15 bases identical to TRBD2. The germline gives CDR1 SGHDT, CDR2 YYEEEE. CDR3 size: 19 residues. Germline trimming cut 4 bases from V and 0 bases from J; bases unmatched to any gene: 8. The CDR3 coding sequence is TGTGCCAGCAGCCCTGGACTAGCGGGGGGGCGCAGCTCCTACAATGAGCAGTTCTTC. Its protein is CASSPGLAGGRSSYNEQFF. Based on the CDR3 plus reference TRBV5-6 and TRBJ2-1, the full variable domain is DAGVTQSPTHLIKTRGQQVTLRCSPKSGHDTVSWYQQALGQGPQFIFQYYEEEERQRGNFPDRFSGHQFPNYSSELNVNALLLGDSALYLCASSPGLAGGRSSYNEQFFGPGTRLTVL.

V and J are TRBV28 and TRBJ1-5; no reliable D call. The CDR3 totals 16 residues. V lost 5 bases and J lost 2, with 16 bases in between. The germline V gene encodes CDR1 MDHEN and CDR2 SYDVKM. The CDR3, as DNA: TGTGCCAGCAGTAGAGGAGCGGGGAGGGGCAATCAGCCCCAGCATTTT. Its translation: CASSRGAGRGNQPQHF. Filled out from reference TRBV28 and TRBJ1-5, the complete variable domain reads DVKVTQSSRYLVKRTGEKVFLECVQDMDHENMFWYRQDPGLGLRLIYFSYDVKMKEKGDIPEGYSVSREKKERFSLILESASTNQTSMYLCASSRGAGRGNQPQHFGDGTRLSIL.